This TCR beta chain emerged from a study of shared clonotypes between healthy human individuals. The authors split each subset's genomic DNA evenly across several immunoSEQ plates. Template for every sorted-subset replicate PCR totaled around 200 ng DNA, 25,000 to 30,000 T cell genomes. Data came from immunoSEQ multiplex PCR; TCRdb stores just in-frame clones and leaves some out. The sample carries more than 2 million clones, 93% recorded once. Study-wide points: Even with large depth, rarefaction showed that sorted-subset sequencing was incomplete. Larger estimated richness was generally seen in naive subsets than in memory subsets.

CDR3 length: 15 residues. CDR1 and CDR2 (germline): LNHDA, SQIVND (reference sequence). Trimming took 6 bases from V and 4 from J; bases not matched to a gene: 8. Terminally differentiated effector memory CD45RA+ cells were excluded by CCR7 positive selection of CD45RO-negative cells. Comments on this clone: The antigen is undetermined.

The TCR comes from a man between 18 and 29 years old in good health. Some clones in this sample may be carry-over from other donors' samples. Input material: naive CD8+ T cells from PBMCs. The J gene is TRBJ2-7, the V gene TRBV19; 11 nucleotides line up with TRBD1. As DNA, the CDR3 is TGTGCCAGTAGGGAGGCTGGACAGGGGGCTTACGAGCAGTACTTC. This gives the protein CASREAGQGAYEQYF.